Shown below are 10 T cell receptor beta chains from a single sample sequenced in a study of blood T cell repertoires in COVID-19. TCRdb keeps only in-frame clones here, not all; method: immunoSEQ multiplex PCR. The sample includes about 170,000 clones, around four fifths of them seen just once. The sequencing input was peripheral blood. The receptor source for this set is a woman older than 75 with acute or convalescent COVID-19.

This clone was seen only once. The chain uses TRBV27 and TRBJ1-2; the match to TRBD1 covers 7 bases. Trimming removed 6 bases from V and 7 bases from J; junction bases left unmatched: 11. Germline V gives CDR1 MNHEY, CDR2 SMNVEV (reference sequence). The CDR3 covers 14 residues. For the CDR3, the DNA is TGTGCCAGCAGGCAGGACAGGACGAGGGGTGGCTACACCTTC. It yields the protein CASRQDRTRGGYTF.

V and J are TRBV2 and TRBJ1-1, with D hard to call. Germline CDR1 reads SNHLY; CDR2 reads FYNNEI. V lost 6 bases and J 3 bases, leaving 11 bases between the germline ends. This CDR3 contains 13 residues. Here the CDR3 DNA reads TGTGCCAGCAGCCTTGAGGAGGACACTGAAGCTTTCTTT. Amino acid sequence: CASSLEEDTEAFF.

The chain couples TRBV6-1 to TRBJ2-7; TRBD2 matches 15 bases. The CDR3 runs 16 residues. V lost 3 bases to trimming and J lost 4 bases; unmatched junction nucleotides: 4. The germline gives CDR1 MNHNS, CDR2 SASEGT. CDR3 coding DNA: TGTGCCAGCAGTGAGGGGACTAGCGGGAGGATATACGAGCAGTACTTC. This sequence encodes CASSEGTSGRIYEQYF.

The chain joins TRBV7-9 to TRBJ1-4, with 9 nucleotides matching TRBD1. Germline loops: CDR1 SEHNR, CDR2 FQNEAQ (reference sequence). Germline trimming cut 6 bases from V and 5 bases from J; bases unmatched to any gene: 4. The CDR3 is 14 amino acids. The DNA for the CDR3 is TGTGCCAGCAGGTCCGGGACAGGGAATGAAAAACTGTTTTTT. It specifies CASRSGTGNEKLFF.

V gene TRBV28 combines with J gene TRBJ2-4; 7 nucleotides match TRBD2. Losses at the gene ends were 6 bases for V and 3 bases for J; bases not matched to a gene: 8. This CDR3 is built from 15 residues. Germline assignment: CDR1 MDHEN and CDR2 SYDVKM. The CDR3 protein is CASSRGLVFKNIQYF. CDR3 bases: TGTGCCAGCAGCCGTGGACTAGTGTTCAAAAACATTCAGTACTTC.

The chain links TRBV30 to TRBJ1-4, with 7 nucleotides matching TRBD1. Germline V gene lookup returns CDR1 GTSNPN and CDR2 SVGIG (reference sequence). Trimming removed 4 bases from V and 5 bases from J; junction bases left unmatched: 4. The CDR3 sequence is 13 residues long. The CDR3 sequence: CAWTGQWNEKLFF. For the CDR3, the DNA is TGTGCCTGGACGGGACAGTGGAATGAAAAACTGTTTTTT.

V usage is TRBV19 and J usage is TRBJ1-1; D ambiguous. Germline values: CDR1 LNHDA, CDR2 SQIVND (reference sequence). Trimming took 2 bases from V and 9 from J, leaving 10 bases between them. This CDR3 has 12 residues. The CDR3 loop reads CASSIFGDKAFF. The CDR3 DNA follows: TGTGCCAGTAGTATATTTGGTGACAAAGCTTTCTTT. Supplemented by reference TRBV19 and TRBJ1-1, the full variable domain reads DGGITQSPKYLFRKEGQNVTLSCEQNLNHDAMYWYRQDPGQGLRLIYYSQIVNDFQKGDIAEGYSVSREKKESFPLTVTSAQKNPTAFYLCASSIFGDKAFFGQGTRLTVV.

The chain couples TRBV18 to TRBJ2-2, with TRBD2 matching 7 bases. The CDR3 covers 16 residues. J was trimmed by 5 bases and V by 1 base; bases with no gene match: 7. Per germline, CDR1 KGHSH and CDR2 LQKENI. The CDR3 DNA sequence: TGTGCCAGCTCACCACGGGCGGGAGAGAATACCGGGGAGCTGTTTTTT. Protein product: CASSPRAGENTGELFF.

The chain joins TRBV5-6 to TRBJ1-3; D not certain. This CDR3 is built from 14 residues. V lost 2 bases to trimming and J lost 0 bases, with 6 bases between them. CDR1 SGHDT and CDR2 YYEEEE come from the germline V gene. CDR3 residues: CASSFGSSGNTIYF. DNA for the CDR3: TGTGCCAGCAGCTTTGGCAGCTCTGGAAACACCATATATTTT.

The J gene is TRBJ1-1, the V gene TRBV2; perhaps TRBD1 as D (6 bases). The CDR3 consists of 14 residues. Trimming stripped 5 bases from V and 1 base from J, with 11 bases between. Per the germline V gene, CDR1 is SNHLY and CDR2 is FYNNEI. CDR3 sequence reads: CASSSQGRNTEAFF. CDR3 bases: TGTGCCAGCAGTTCACAGGGACGGAACACTGAAGCTTTCTTT.